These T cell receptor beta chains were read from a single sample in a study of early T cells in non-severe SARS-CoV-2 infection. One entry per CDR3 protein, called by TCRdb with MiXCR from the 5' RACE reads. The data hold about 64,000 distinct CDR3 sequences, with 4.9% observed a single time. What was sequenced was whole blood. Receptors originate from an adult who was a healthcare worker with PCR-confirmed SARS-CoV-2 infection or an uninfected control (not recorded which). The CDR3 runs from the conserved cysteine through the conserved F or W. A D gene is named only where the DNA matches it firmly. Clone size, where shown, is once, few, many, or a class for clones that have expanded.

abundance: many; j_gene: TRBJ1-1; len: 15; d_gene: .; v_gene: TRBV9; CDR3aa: CASSPGGRMNTEAFF; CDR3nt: TGTGCCAGCAGCCCAGGAGGCAGGATGAACACTGAAGCTTTCTTT
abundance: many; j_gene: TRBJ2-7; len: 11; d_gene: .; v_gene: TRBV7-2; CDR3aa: CASSERASLYF; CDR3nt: TGTGCCAGCAGCGAACGGGCGTCTTTGTACTTC
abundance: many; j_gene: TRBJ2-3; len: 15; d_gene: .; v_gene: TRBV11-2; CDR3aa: CASSPVLNPTDTQYF; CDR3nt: TGTGCCAGCAGCCCCGTCCTAAACCCTACAGATACGCAGTATTTT
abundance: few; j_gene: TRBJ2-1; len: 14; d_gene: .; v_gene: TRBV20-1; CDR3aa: CSASGPGTYNEQFF; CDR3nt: TGCAGTGCTAGTGGTCCCGGGACCTACAATGAGCAGTTCTTC
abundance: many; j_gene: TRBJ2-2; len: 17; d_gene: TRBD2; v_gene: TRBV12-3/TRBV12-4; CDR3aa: CASSLRGLAGVGGELFF; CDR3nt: TGTGCCAGCAGTTTGAGGGGACTAGCGGGAGTAGGCGGGGAGCTGTTTTTT
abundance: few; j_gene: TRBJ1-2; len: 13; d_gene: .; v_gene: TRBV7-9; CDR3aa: CASSSAGHYGYTF; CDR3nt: TGTGCCAGCAGCTCCGCAGGGCACTATGGCTACACCTTC
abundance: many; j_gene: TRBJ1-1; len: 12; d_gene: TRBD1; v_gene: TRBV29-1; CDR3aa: CSAWDRAGEAFF; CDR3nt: TGCAGCGCCTGGGACAGGGCGGGCGAAGCTTTCTTT
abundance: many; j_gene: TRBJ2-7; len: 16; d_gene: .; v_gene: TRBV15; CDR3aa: CATSGTAGPNTYEQYF; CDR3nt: TGTGCCACCAGCGGCACGGCGGGGCCCAATACGTACGAGCAGTACTTC
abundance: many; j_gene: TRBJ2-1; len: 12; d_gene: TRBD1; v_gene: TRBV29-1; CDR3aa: CSVPTGANEQFF; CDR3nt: TGCAGCGTTCCAACAGGGGCCAATGAGCAGTTCTTC
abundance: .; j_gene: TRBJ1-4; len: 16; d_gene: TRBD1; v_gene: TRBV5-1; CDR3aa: CASSPIRTGADEKLFF; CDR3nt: TGCGCCAGCAGCCCGATCCGGACAGGGGCGGATGAAAAACTGTTTTTT
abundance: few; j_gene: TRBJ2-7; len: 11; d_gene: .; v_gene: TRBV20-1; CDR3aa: CSGRLSYEQYF; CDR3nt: TGCAGTGGCCGACTCTCCTACGAGCAGTACTTC
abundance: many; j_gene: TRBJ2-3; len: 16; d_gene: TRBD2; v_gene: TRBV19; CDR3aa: CASSPTSAPMADTQYF; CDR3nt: TGTGCCAGTAGCCCGACTAGCGCTCCTATGGCGGATACGCAGTATTTT
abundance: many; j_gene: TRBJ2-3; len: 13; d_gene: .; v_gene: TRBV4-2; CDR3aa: CASSQRPSSWVYF; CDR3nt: TGTGCCAGCAGCCAACGGCCATCCTCCTGGGTGTATTTT
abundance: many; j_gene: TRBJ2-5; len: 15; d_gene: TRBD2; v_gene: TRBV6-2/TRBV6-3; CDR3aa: CASIPGLAWQETQYF; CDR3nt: TGTGCCAGCATCCCGGGACTAGCGTGGCAAGAGACCCAGTACTTC
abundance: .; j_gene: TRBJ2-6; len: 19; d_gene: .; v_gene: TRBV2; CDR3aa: CASSEARQPNHSGANVLTF; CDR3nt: TGTGCCAGCAGTGAAGCGCGGCAGCCGAACCACTCTGGGGCCAACGTCCTGACTTTC
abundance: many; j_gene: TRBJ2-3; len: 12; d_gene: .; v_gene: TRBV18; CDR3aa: CASSPLSGAEYF; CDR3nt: TGTGCCAGCTCACCCCTTTCAGGGGCCGAGTATTTT
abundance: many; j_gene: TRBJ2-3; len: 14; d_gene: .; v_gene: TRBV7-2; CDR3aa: CASSSGSRTDTQYF; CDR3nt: TGTGCCAGCAGCTCCGGGAGTCGCACAGATACGCAGTATTTT
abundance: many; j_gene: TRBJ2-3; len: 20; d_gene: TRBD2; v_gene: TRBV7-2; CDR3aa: CASSLRRTSGGYMGTDTQYF; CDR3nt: TGTGCCAGCAGCCTAAGACGGACTAGCGGGGGGTACATGGGCACAGATACGCAGTATTTT
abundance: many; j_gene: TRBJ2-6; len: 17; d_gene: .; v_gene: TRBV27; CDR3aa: CASSGNLDTTGANVLTF; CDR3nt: TGTGCCAGCAGTGGCAATCTGGATACAACTGGGGCCAACGTCCTGACTTTC
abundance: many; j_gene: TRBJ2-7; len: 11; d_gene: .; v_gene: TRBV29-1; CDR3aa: CSVAGSYEQYF; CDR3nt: TGCAGCGTTGCGGGTTCCTACGAGCAGTACTTC
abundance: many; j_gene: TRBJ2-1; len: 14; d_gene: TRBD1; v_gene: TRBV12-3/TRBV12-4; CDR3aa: CASSPTVSRQGKFF; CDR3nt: TGTGCCAGCAGTCCAACCGTTAGCAGACAGGGCAAGTTCTTC
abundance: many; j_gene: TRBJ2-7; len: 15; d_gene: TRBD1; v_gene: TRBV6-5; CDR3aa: CASSSPTGGSYEQYF; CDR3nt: TGTGCCAGCAGTTCCCCGACAGGGGGGTCCTACGAGCAGTACTTC
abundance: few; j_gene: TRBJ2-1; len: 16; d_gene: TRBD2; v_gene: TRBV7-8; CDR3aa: CASSLYSGRVNNEQFF; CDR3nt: TGTGCCAGCAGCTTGTATAGCGGGAGAGTCAACAATGAGCAGTTCTTC
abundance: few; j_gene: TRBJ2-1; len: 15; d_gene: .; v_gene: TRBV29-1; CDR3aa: CSVTMGGRPYNEQFF; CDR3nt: TGCAGCGTTACTATGGGGGGTCGTCCCTACAATGAGCAGTTCTTC
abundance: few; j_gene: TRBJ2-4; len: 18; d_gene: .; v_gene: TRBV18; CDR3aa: CASSPPLWEGKAKNIQYF; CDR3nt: TGTGCCAGCTCACCACCATTATGGGAAGGTAAAGCCAAAAACATTCAGTACTTC
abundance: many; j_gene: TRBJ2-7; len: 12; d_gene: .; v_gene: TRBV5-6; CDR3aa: CASSLTSYEQYF; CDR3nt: TGTGCCAGCAGCTTGACTTCCTACGAGCAGTACTTC
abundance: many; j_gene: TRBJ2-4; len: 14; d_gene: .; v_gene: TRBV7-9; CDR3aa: CASSPVSGQNIQYF; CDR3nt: TGTGCCAGCAGCCCAGTCAGCGGGCAAAACATTCAGTACTTC
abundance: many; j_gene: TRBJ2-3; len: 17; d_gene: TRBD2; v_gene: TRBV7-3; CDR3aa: CASSPTAGLAGGDTQYF; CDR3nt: TGTGCCAGCAGCCCGACGGCGGGACTAGCGGGAGGCGATACGCAGTATTTT
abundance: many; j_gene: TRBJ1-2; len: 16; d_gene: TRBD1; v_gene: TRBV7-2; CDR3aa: CASSLASGDRGYGYTF; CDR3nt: TGTGCCAGCAGCTTAGCGAGCGGGGACAGAGGCTATGGCTACACCTTC
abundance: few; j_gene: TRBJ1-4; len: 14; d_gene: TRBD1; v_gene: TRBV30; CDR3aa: CAWGNRGVGEKLFF; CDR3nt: TGTGCCTGGGGGAACAGGGGAGTAGGCGAAAAACTGTTTTTT
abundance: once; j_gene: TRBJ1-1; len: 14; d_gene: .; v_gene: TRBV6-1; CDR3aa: CASSRGNPSTEAFF; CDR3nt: TGTGCCAGCAGCCGGGGCAATCCGAGCACTGAAGCTTTCTTT
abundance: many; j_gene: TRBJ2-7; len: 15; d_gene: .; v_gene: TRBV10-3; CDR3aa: CAISPGVARSDEQYF; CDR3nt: TGTGCCATCAGCCCCGGCGTTGCTAGGTCTGACGAGCAGTACTTC
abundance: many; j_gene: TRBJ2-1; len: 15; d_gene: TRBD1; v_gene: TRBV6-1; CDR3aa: CASRRQGEFWDEQFF; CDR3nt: TGTGCCAGCAGAAGACAGGGGGAGTTTTGGGATGAGCAGTTCTTC
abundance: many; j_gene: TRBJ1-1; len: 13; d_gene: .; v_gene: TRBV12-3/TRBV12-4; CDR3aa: CASTTGIGTEAFF; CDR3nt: TGTGCCAGCACTACAGGGATCGGGACTGAAGCTTTCTTT
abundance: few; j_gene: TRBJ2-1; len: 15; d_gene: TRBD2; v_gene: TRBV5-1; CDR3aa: CASRRGLAGANEQFF; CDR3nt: TGCGCCAGCAGACGTGGACTAGCGGGGGCGAATGAGCAGTTCTTC
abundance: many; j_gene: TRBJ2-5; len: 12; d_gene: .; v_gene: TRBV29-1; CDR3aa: CASAGVQETQYF; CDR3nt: TGCGCGTCAGCGGGCGTCCAAGAGACCCAGTACTTC
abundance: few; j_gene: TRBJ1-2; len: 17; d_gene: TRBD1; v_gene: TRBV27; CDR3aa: CASSSFVRDRGMDGYTF; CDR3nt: TGTGCCAGCAGTTCCTTCGTTCGGGACAGGGGAATGGATGGCTACACCTTC
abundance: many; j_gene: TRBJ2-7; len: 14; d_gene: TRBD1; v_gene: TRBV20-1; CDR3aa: CSAGRQGVSHEQYF; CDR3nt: TGCAGTGCAGGTAGACAGGGGGTCTCCCACGAGCAGTACTTC
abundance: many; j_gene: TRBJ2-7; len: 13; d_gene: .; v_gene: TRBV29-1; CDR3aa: CSVEDSSSYEQYF; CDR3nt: TGCAGCGTTGAAGACAGTTCTTCCTACGAGCAGTACTTC
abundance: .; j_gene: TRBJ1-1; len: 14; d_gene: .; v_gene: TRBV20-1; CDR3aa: CSAREQTLNTEAFF; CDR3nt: TGCAGTGCTAGAGAACAGACATTGAACACTGAAGCTTTCTTT
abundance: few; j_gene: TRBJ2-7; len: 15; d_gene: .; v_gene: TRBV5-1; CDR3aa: CASSLSLSLSYEQYF; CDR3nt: TGCGCCAGCAGCTTGTCCCTGAGCCTCTCCTACGAGCAGTACTTC
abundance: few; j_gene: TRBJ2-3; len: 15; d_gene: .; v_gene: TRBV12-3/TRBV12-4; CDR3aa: CASNLSGGFTDTQYF; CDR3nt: TGTGCCAGCAACCTTTCGGGGGGCTTCACAGATACGCAGTATTTT